The clone carrying this T cell receptor beta chain was seen a few times. Its antigen is unidentified. The sample belongs to a study of beta chain features in type 1 diabetes. The overall study: Patients shared similar age, gender and cell yields with healthy donors.

V lost 3 bases to trimming and J lost 7 bases, with 10 bases between them. The CDR3 runs 13 residues. Germline lookup yields CDR1 LNHDA and CDR2 SQIVND (reference sequence). Expressed TCRB transcripts were sequenced because the entire RNA isolate underwent reverse transcription. The average output of naive, central memory and regulatory T cell samples was millions of reads. TCRdb's copy holds only in-frame clones and misses some; the assay was immunoSEQ multiplex PCR. In the table there are 250,000 to 300,000 clones, 24% of which are singletons. General observations from the study: Shortening of TCRB CDR3s, moderate but significant, appeared in all four CD4+ subsets of Type 1 diabetes patients.

This receptor was obtained from a woman in her twenties or thirties with type 1 diabetes. Sequencing input: naive CD4+ T cells from blood. The chain joins TRBV19 to TRBJ2-1; D is undetermined. This CDR3 is CASSMERGNEQFF. The CDR3 DNA is TGTGCCAGTAGTATGGAGCGAGGAAATGAGCAGTTCTTC.